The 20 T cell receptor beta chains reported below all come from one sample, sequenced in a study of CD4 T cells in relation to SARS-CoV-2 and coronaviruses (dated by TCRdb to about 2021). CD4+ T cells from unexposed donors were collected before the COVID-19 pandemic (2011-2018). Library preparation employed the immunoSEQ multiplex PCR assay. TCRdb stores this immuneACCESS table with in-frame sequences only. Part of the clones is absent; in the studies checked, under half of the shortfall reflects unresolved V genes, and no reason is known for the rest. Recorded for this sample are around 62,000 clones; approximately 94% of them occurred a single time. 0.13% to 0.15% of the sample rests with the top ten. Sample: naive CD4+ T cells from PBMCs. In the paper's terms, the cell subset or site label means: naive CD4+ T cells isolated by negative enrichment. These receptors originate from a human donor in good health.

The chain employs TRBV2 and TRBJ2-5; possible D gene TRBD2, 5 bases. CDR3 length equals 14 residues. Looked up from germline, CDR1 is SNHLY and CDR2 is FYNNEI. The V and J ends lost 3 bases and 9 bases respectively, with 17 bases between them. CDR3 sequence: CASSDRNREGPQYF. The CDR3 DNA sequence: TGTGCCAGCAGTGACCGGAATAGAGAGGGTCCCCAGTACTTC.

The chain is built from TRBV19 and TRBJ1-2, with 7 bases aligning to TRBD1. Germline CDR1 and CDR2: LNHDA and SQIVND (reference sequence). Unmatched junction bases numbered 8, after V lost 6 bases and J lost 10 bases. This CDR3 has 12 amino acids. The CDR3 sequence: CASRNDRAVYTF. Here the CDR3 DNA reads TGTGCCAGTAGAAATGACAGGGCGGTCTACACCTTC.

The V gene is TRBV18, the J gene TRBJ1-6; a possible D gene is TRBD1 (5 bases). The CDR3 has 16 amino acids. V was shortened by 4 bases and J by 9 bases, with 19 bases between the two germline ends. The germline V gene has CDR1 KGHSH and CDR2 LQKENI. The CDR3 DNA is TGTGCCAGCTCACTAGAGGGGAAGGCGGCATCTTCACCCCTCCACTTT. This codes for CASSLEGKAASSPLHF.

This CDR3 reads CAISESEGARDTQYF. DNA of the CDR3: TGTGCCATCAGTGAGTCGGAGGGGGCTAGAGATACGCAGTATTTT. The chain has TRBV10-3 and TRBJ2-3, with TRBD1 as a possible D gene (7 bases). Trimming took 0 bases from V and 5 from J, leaving 12 bases between them. Germline lookup yields CDR1 ENHRY and CDR2 SYGVKD. The CDR3 consists of 15 residues.

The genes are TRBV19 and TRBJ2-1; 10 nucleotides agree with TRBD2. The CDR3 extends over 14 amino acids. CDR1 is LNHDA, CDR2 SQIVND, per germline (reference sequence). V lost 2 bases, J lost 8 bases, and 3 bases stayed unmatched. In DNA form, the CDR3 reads TGTGCCAGTAGTATACTAGCGGGAGTCGATGAGCAGTTCTTC. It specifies CASSILAGVDEQFF.

This CDR3 reads CASKQTGQETQYF. CDR3 DNA sequence: TGTGCCAGTAAACAGACAGGTCAAGAGACCCAGTACTTC. V gene TRBV19 combines with J gene TRBJ2-5; D is perhaps TRBD1 (6 bases). CDR3 length: 13 residues. From germline, CDR1 is LNHDA and CDR2 SQIVND (reference sequence). Between the trimmed V and J ends, which lost 7 bases and 2 bases, there was a span of 11 bases. The variable domain in full, completed from reference TRBV19 and TRBJ2-5, reads DGGITQSPKYLFRKEGQNVTLSCEQNLNHDAMYWYRQDPGQGLRLIYYSQIVNDFQKGDIAEGYSVSREKKESFPLTVTSAQKNPTAFYLCASKQTGQETQYFGPGTRLLVL.

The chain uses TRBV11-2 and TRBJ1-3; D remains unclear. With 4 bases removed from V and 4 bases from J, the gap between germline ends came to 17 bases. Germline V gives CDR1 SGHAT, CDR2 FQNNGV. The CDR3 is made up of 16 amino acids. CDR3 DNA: TGTGCCAGCAGCTATATACCCGGGGTACGAGGAAACACCATATATTTT. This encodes CASSYIPGVRGNTIYF.

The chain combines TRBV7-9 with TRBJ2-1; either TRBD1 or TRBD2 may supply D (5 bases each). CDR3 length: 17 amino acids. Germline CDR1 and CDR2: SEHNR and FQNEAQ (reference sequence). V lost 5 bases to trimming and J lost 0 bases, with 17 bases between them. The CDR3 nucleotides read TGTGCCAGCAGCCCTGGGACCGCCCGGTTCTCCTACAATGAGCAGTTCTTC. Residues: CASSPGTARFSYNEQFF.

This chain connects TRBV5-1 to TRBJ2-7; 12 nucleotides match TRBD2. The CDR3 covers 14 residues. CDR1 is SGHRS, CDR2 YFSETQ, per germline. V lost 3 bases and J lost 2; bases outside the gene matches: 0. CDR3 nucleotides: TGCGCCAGCAGCTCTAGCGGGAGGGCCTACGAGCAGTACTTC. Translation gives CASSSSGRAYEQYF.

DNA of the CDR3: TGTGCCAGCAGCACCCCCGGGACAGGGGAATACAATGAGCAGTTCTTC. This gives the protein CASSTPGTGEYNEQFF. The V call is TRBV9, the J call TRBJ2-1; 10 nucleotides match TRBD1. V lost 4 bases to trimming and J lost 4 bases; unmatched junction nucleotides: 8. The CDR3 length is 16 residues. Per germline, CDR1 SGDLS and CDR2 YYNGEE.

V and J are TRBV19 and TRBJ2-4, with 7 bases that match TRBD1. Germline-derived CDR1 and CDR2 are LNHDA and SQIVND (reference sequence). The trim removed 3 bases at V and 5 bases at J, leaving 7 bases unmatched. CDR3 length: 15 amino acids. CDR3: CASSIRSGQQNIQYF. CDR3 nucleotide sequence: TGTGCCAGTAGTATTCGTTCGGGACAGCAAAACATTCAGTACTTC.

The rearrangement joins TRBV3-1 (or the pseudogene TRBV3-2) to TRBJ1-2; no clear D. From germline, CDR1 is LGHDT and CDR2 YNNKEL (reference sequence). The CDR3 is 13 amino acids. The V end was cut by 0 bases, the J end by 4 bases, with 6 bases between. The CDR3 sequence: CASSQDLVYGYTF. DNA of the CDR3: TGTGCCAGCAGCCAAGATCTGGTCTATGGCTACACCTTC.

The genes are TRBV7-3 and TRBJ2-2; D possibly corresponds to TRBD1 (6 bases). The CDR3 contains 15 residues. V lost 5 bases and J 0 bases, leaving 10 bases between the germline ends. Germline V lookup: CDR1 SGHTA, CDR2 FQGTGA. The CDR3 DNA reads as TGTGCCAGCAGCGTTACAGGGACGAACACCGGGGAGCTGTTTTTT. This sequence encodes CASSVTGTNTGELFF.

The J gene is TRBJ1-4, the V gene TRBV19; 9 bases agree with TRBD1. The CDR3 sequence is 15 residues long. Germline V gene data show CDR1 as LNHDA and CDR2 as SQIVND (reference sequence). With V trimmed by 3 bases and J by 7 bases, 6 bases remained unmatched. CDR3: CASSISGQGGEKLFF. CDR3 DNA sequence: TGTGCCAGTAGTATTTCGGGACAGGGAGGTGAAAAACTGTTTTTT.

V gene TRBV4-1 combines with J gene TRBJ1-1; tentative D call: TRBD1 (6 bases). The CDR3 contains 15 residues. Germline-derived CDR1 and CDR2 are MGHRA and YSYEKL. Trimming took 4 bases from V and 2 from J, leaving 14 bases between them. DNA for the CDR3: TGCGCCAGCAGCCCCCCGACAGGCCCCAACACTGAAGCTTTCTTT. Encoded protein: CASSPPTGPNTEAFF.

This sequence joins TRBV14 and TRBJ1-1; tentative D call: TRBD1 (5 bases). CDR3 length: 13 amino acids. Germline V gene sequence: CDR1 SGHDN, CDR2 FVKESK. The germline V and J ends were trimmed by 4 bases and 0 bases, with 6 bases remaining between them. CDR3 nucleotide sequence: TGTGCCAGCAGCCGACAGATGAACACTGAAGCTTTCTTT. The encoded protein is CASSRQMNTEAFF. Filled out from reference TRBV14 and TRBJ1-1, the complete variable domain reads EAGVTQFPSHSVIEKGQTVTLRCDPISGHDNLYWYRRVMGKEIKFLLHFVKESKQDESGMPNNRFLAERTGGTYSTLKVQPAELEDSGVYFCASSRQMNTEAFFGQGTRLTVV.

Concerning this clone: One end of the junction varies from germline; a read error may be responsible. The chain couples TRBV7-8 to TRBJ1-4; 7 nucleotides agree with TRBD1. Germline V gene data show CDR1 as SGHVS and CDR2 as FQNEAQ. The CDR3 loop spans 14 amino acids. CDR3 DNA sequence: TGTGCCAGCAGCAAGACAGGGACTAGTGAAAAACTGTTTTTT. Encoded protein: CASSKTGTSEKLFF.

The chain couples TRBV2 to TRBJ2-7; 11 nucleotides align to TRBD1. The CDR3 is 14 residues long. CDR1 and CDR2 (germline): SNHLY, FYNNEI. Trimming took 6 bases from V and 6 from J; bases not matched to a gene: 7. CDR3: CASRGGQGVREQYF. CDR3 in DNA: TGTGCCAGCAGGGGGGGACAGGGGGTCCGCGAGCAGTACTTC.

The CDR3 bases are TGTGCCATCAGTCCCGGGACTAGCGCCTACGAGCAGTACTTC. It codes for CAISPGTSAYEQYF. This rearrangement joins TRBV10-3 to TRBJ2-7; TRBD2 agrees at 10 bases. The CDR3 length is 14 residues. Germline-derived CDR1 and CDR2 are ENHRY and SYGVKD. The V gene end was trimmed by 5 bases and the J gene end by 2 bases; junction bases not matched to a gene: 3.

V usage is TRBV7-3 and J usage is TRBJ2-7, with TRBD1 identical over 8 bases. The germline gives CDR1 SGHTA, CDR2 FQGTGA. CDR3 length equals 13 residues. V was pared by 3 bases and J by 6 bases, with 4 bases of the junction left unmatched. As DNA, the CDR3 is TGTGCCAGCAGCTTGGACAGGGAAGGCGAGCAGTACTTC. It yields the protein CASSLDREGEQYF.